Listed here are 4 T cell receptor beta chains from one sample, sequenced in a study of blood T cell repertoires in COVID-19. Clones were sequenced by immunoSEQ multiplex PCR, and TCRdb holds only the in-frame ones, with some missing. The top ten clones hold more than 3% of a sample with roughly 160,000 clones, about 80% of them seen once. Sequencing was performed on PBMCs or T cells enriched from blood (not recorded which). These receptors were taken from a woman aged 55-69 years who had recovered from COVID-19.

This chain joins TRBV3-1 (or the pseudogene TRBV3-2) and TRBJ2-3, with TRBD1 as a possible D gene (5 bases). Germline CDR1 is LGHDT and CDR2 is YNNKEL (reference sequence). The V gene lost 2 bases and the J gene lost 0 bases, with 9 bases spanning the gap. The CDR3 is 15 residues long. For the CDR3, the DNA is TGTGCCAGCAGCCAATGGACATCAAGCACAGATACGCAGTATTTT. As protein: CASSQWTSSTDTQYF.

The chain employs TRBV4-1 and TRBJ2-5; 7 bases are a match to TRBD1. With 1 base clipped from V and 1 base from J, the junction kept 3 bases outside the gene matches. This CDR3 contains 15 residues. The germline gives CDR1 MGHRA, CDR2 YSYEKL. The CDR3 DNA reads as TGCGCCAGCAGCCAAGCCGGGACAGCCCAAGAGACCCAGTACTTC. Translating gives CASSQAGTAQETQYF.

The J gene is TRBJ2-7, the V gene TRBV30; TRBD1 matches 7 bases. Germline V lookup: CDR1 GTSNPN, CDR2 SVGIG (reference sequence). V was clipped by 3 bases and J by 5 bases; unmatched bases: 7. This CDR3 region has 13 residues. CDR3 sequence reads: CAWRPDRVNEQYF. The CDR3 coding sequence is TGTGCCTGGAGACCCGACAGGGTCAACGAGCAGTACTTC.

CDR3 nucleotides: TGTGCCAGCAGCCGTCGGGACAGGGGAACCGCCGGGGAGCTGTTTTTT. This sequence encodes CASSRRDRGTAGELFF. V is TRBV14 and J is TRBJ2-2; 10 bases fit TRBD1. The CDR3 is 16 residues long. Trimming removed 4 bases from V and 6 bases from J; junction bases left unmatched: 8. CDR1 and CDR2 from the germline V gene are SGHDN and FVKESK. The full variable domain, completed using reference TRBV14 and TRBJ2-2, is EAGVTQFPSHSVIEKGQTVTLRCDPISGHDNLYWYRRVMGKEIKFLLHFVKESKQDESGMPNNRFLAERTGGTYSTLKVQPAELEDSGVYFCASSRRDRGTAGELFFGEGSRLTVL.